This paragraph reports one T cell receptor (beta chain). Assay used: immunoSEQ multiplex PCR; TCRdb lists only in-frame clones, some missing. The sample includes under 250,000 clones, roughly 85% of them seen just once. The CDR3 extends over 8 amino acids. Germline lookup yields CDR1 DFQATT and CDR2 SNEGSKA (reference sequence). V dropped 6 bases and J dropped 11 bases, with 7 bases sitting between them. This sample was taken from a study of blood T cell repertoires in COVID-19. Specimen: PBMCs or T cells enriched from blood (not recorded which). V usage is TRBV20-1 and J usage is TRBJ1-2; D not resolved. The TCR sequence derives from a woman between 50 and 59 years old with acute COVID-19. CDR3 DNA: TGCAGTGCCGGGAGGTACACCTTC. Protein: CSAGRYTF.